The 21 T cell receptor beta chains below were found in one sample sequenced in a study of CD39 and CD103 CD8 tumor-infiltrating T cells. The method was immunoSEQ multiplex PCR; TCRdb's version includes in-frame clones alone and lacks a portion of them. The top ten clones hold around 4% of a sample with approximately 18,000 clones, around 90% of them seen once. The sequencing input was CD8+ T cells sorted from blood. Subset given: total memory CD8 T cells (CD45RA-CCR7+/-) from blood or uninvolved lymph node. The receptors were sampled from a human donor with head and neck squamous cell carcinoma.

This clone was recorded a few times. The chain recombines TRBV5-5 with TRBJ2-7, with no clear D. V was trimmed by 0 bases and J by 0 bases, leaving 10 bases between them. Per germline, CDR1 SGHKS and CDR2 YYEKEE (reference sequence). CDR3 length equals 15 residues. The DNA of the CDR3 is TGTGCCAGCAGCTTGGCTCCTGCCAGCTCCTACGAGCAGTACTTC. This encodes CASSLAPASSYEQYF.

The chain uses TRBV28 and TRBJ2-7; TRBD2 agrees at 13 bases. V gave up 4 bases and J gave up 2 bases; unmatched junction bases: 8. Germline CDR1 reads MDHEN; CDR2 reads SYDVKM. The CDR3 has 17 residues. The CDR3 DNA reads as TGTGCCAGCAGTTCGGGACTAGCGGGACTTGGCCCCTACGAGCAGTACTTC. This sequence encodes CASSSGLAGLGPYEQYF.

The V and J genes are TRBV7-2 and TRBJ1-1, with D perhaps matching TRBD1 (6 bases). Germline V gene lookup returns CDR1 SGHTA and CDR2 FQGNSA. V was trimmed by 1 base and J by 4 bases, leaving 10 bases between them. The CDR3 is made up of 14 amino acids. CDR3 DNA sequence: TGTGCCAGCAGCTTAGATACAGGGCCCACTGAAGCTTTCTTT. Its protein product is CASSLDTGPTEAFF.

This clone appeared once. The rearrangement uses TRBV5-1 and TRBJ1-1, with a tentative D call TRBD1 (6 bases). V was shortened by 2 bases and J by 1 base, with 18 bases between the two germline ends. Per germline, CDR1 SGHRS and CDR2 YFSETQ. This CDR3 spans 17 amino acids. CDR3 sequence: CASSFIGGAGRNTEAFF. In nucleotides, the CDR3 is TGCGCCAGCAGCTTTATCGGGGGCGCCGGTAGGAACACTGAAGCTTTCTTT.

The chain's CDR3 is CAWSTGYGYTF. For the CDR3, the DNA is TGTGCCTGGTCGACAGGGTATGGCTACACCTTC. The chain recombines TRBV30 with TRBJ1-2, with TRBD1 matching 7 bases. CDR1 is GTSNPN, CDR2 SVGIG, per germline (reference sequence). The CDR3 is made up of 11 amino acids. Trimming took 5 bases from V and 5 from J; bases not matched to a gene: 2.

This chain joins TRBV7-9 and TRBJ2-2; 10 nucleotides align to TRBD1. The CDR3 is 17 residues long. Germline loops: CDR1 SEHNR, CDR2 FQNEAQ (reference sequence). With V trimmed by 4 bases and J by 3 bases, 8 bases remained unmatched. The DNA of the CDR3 is TGTGCCAGCAGCTCCGGGACAGGGGCGGTGTACACCGGGGAGCTGTTTTTT. It codes for CASSSGTGAVYTGELFF.

The rearrangement links TRBV28 to TRBJ2-7; tentative D call: TRBD2 (5 bases). The ends were cut back, 5 bases at V and 7 bases at J, with 24 bases in the middle. The germline gives CDR1 MDHEN, CDR2 SYDVKM. CDR3 length: 16 amino acids. The CDR3 DNA is TGTGCCAGCAGTCCCACCGTTTCGGGGTCCCTACGTGAGCAGTACTTC. It is translated as CASSPTVSGSLREQYF.

The V gene is TRBV6-1, the J gene TRBJ2-2; no clear D. V was clipped by 1 base and J by 5 bases, with 8 bases between them. The germline CDR1 and CDR2 sequences are MNHNS and SASEGT. The CDR3 sequence is 14 residues long. CDR3 loop: CASSEDWGTGELFF. The CDR3 DNA is TGTGCCAGCAGTGAAGATTGGGGAACCGGGGAGCTGTTTTTT.

The chain combines TRBV5-4 with TRBJ2-5; 9 positions agree with TRBD1. With 3 bases clipped from V and 4 bases from J, the junction kept 4 bases outside the gene matches. This CDR3 contains 14 residues. In germline, CDR1 is SGHNT, CDR2 YYREEE (reference sequence). The CDR3 region has the DNA TGTGCCAGCAGCTCGGGACAGGGTGTAGAGACCCAGTACTTC. Translation: CASSSGQGVETQYF. Filled out from reference TRBV5-4 and TRBJ2-5, the complete variable domain reads ETGVTQSPTHLIKTRGQQVTLRCSSQSGHNTVSWYQQALGQGPQFIFQYYREEENGRGNFPPRFSGLQFPNYSSELNVNALELDDSALYLCASSSGQGVETQYFGPGTRLLVL.

This clone has more than one count but fewer than ten. The V call is TRBV6-1, the J call TRBJ2-7; tentatively, D is TRBD1 or TRBD2 (5 bases each). V was clipped by 2 bases and J by 0 bases, with 17 bases between them. Germline lookup yields CDR1 MNHNS and CDR2 SASEGT. The CDR3 covers 17 residues. CDR3 sequence: CASSELTSGTASYEQYF. In DNA form, the CDR3 reads TGTGCCAGCAGTGAATTAACCTCAGGGACGGCCTCCTACGAGCAGTACTTC.

The rearrangement links TRBV6-1 to TRBJ1-5, with D hard to call. V was clipped by 1 base and J by 2 bases, with 6 bases between them. CDR3 size: 14 residues. Germline CDR1 MNHNS, CDR2 SASEGT. The CDR3 here is CASSEGIGNQPQHF. As DNA, the CDR3 is TGTGCCAGCAGTGAAGGGATTGGCAATCAGCCCCAGCATTTT.

This chain links TRBV5-1 with TRBJ2-1; 8 nucleotides agree with TRBD1. V was pared by 4 bases and J by 0 bases, with 6 bases of the junction left unmatched. This CDR3 is 16 amino acids long. Germline V CDR1 and CDR2: SGHRS, YFSETQ. As DNA, the CDR3 is TGCGCCAGCAGCGCGACAGGGGCGAGCTCCTACAATGAGCAGTTCTTC. This encodes CASSATGASSYNEQFF. The variable domain in full, completed from reference TRBV5-1 and TRBJ2-1, reads KAGVTQTPRYLIKTRGQQVTLSCSPISGHRSVSWYQQTPGQGLQFLFEYFSETQRNKGNFPGRFSGRQFSNSRSEMNVSTLELGDSALYLCASSATGASSYNEQFFGPGTRLTVL.

The chain joins TRBV30 to TRBJ2-5; D gene unclear. Matching the DNA end better, TRBJ2-7 makes the J call doubtful. CDR1 is GTSNPN and CDR2 is SVGIG in the germline V gene (reference sequence). There are 13 residues in the CDR3. The CDR3 sequence is CAWSLAQTYEQYF. DNA of the CDR3: TGTGCCTGGAGTTTAGCCCAGACCTACGAGCAGTACTTC.

The rearrangement joins TRBV27 to TRBJ2-2; D possibly matches TRBD1 or TRBD2 (5 bases each). There are 12 residues in the CDR3. Germline lookup yields CDR1 MNHEY and CDR2 SMNVEV (reference sequence). Deletions cut 4 bases from V and 5 bases from J, with 5 bases between. The CDR3 loop is CASSWGTGELFF. In nucleotides, the CDR3 is TGTGCCAGCAGTTGGGGGACCGGGGAGCTGTTTTTT.

This clone was detected once. This chain joins TRBV2 and TRBJ1-3; D is undetermined. The CDR3 covers 14 residues. The V gene lost 3 bases and the J gene lost 1 base, with 7 bases spanning the gap. Germline V gene lookup returns CDR1 SNHLY and CDR2 FYNNEI. The CDR3 reads CASSDWGSGNTIYF. Here the CDR3 DNA reads TGTGCCAGCAGTGATTGGGGTTCTGGAAACACCATATATTTT.

The chain recombines TRBV4-2 with TRBJ1-2; D gene ambiguous. CDR3 length: 12 residues. Trimming shortened V by 9 bases and J by 4 bases, and 12 bases separated the two germline ends. In germline, CDR1 is LGHNA, CDR2 YNFKEQ. The CDR3 loop reads CASYSPGYGYTF. The CDR3 coding sequence is TGTGCCAGTTACAGCCCAGGCTATGGCTACACCTTC.

The chain employs TRBV5-1 and TRBJ1-2; the match to TRBD1 covers 11 bases. The CDR3 is 17 residues long. V dropped 4 bases and J dropped 5; count of bases not matched to a gene: 13. In germline, CDR1 is SGHRS, CDR2 YFSETQ. The CDR3 sequence is CASSRGQGDLFSYGYTF. The DNA of the CDR3 is TGCGCCAGCAGCCGGGGACAGGGGGACCTCTTCAGTTATGGCTACACCTTC.

This clone was detected only a few times. The chain carries TRBV19 and TRBJ1-2; D unclear. The CDR3 loop spans 15 amino acids. CDR1 LNHDA and CDR2 SQIVND come from the germline V gene (reference sequence). The V end was cut by 6 bases, the J end by 8 bases, with 22 bases between. Here the CDR3 reads CASRVTSDGSGGYTF. The CDR3, as DNA: TGTGCCAGTAGAGTTACATCGGACGGATCGGGCGGCTACACCTTC.

The chain is built from TRBV19 and TRBJ1-1, with 11 nucleotides matching TRBD1. V was clipped by 5 bases and J by 5 bases; unmatched bases: 10. CDR3 size: 16 residues. CDR1 LNHDA and CDR2 SQIVND come from the germline V gene (reference sequence). In nucleotides, the CDR3 is TGTGCCAGTAGTTCGCGGACAGGGGGCTATTGGACTGAAGCTTTCTTT. The encoded protein is CASSSRTGGYWTEAFF.

The chain couples TRBV4-1 to TRBJ1-1; tentatively, D is TRBD1 (6 bases). Germline V lookup: CDR1 MGHRA, CDR2 YSYEKL. Trimming took off 3 bases at V and 1 base at J, with 9 bases between the two ends. The CDR3 has 14 amino acids. CDR3 nucleotide sequence: TGCGCCAGCAGCCACCAGGGGCAGAACACTGAAGCTTTCTTT. Translated: CASSHQGQNTEAFF.

This clone is termed medium-sized. V usage is TRBV19 and J usage is TRBJ1-1; a weak D match, TRBD1 (5 bases). CDR3 size: 14 residues. From germline, CDR1 is LNHDA and CDR2 SQIVND (reference sequence). With 5 bases removed from V and 1 base from J, the gap between germline ends came to 11 bases. The CDR3, as DNA: TGTGCCAGTAGTCTCCAGGGTGGGAACACTGAAGCTTTCTTT. This encodes CASSLQGGNTEAFF.